This TCR beta chain was sequenced for a study of T-cell memory formation after mild COVID-19. Study information: TCR clusters mostly belonged to single donors. Points from the study as a whole: Researchers report contracting CD4+ clones mostly in CM and EM, with CD8+ clones in EMRA.

This CDR3 region has 18 residues. V gave up 0 bases and J gave up 2 bases; unmatched junction bases: 10. This clonotype was counted between two and nine times. Its antigen is currently unknown. TCRdb reprocessed the 5' RACE reads with MiXCR, giving one entry per CDR3 protein. The sample has approximately 250,000 distinct CDR3 sequences; 15% to 20% are singletons. The chain employs TRBV23-1 and TRBJ2-5, with 9 bases lining up with TRBD1. TRBV23-1 qualifies as an ORF whose function is uncertain. The sequenced material came from PBMCs or a T cell subset sorted from them (not recorded which). The receptor comes from a man between 18 and 29 years old who had mild COVID-19 (a few samples of this study predate the infection). Cell type and time point are not known. The CDR3 loop reads CASSQSSKRQGGQETQYF. In nucleotides, the CDR3 is TGCGCCAGCAGTCAATCGAGCAAACGACAGGGGGGACAAGAGACCCAGTACTTC.